One and the same sample provided the 30 T cell receptor beta chains below, sequenced in a study of shared clonotypes between healthy human individuals. Some clones are missing from TCRdb's copy, which holds only in-frame ones; the method was immunoSEQ multiplex PCR. The sample consists of about 2.3 million clones, over 85% of them appearing once. Sequenced: naive CD4+ T cells from PBMCs. Noted subset: CD45RA+ positively selected. The receptor source for this set is a man aged 18 to 30 in good health. Some clones in this sample may be carry-over from other donors' samples.

The gene calls are TRBV5-1 and TRBJ2-2, with 9 bases matching TRBD1. CDR1 is SGHRS, CDR2 YFSETQ, per germline. Unmatched junction bases numbered 7, after V lost 2 bases and J lost 5 bases. CDR3 size: 16 residues. CDR3 amino acids: CASSFLPGQGTGELFF. The CDR3 nucleotides read TGCGCCAGCAGCTTCCTACCGGGACAGGGAACCGGGGAGCTGTTTTTT.

The V and J genes are TRBV14 and TRBJ1-3; no clear D gene. The germline CDR1 and CDR2 sequences are SGHDN and FVKESK. The CDR3 is made up of 15 amino acids. The ends were cut back, 3 bases at V and 0 bases at J, with 9 bases in the middle. The CDR3 reads CASSHTPDSGNTIYF. The DNA of the CDR3 is TGTGCCAGCAGCCACACCCCAGACTCTGGAAACACCATATATTTT.

This chain links TRBV18 with TRBJ1-2, with D possibly TRBD1 on 5 matching bases. Germline CDR1 and CDR2: KGHSH and LQKENI. This CDR3 has 16 residues. The V end lost 3 bases, the J end lost 3 bases, and 17 bases lay between the germline ends. This chain's CDR3 is CASSPQGFLTDYGYTF. CDR3 coding DNA: TGTGCCAGCTCACCGCAGGGTTTCCTTACCGACTATGGCTACACCTTC. The full variable domain, in which reference TRBV18 and TRBJ1-2 provide the parts outside the CDR3, is NAGVMQNPRHLVRRRGQEARLRCSPMKGHSHVYWYRQLPEEGLKFMVYLQKENIIDESGMPKERFSAEFPKEGPSILRIQQVVRGDSAAYFCASSPQGFLTDYGYTFGSGTRLTVV.

Points on this clone: In the same sample, other DNA sequences code for this CDR3. The chain links TRBV9 to TRBJ1-3, with D maybe TRBD1 (5 bases). V was trimmed by 0 bases and J by 4 bases, leaving 8 bases between them. The germline V gene encodes CDR1 SGDLS and CDR2 YYNGEE. This CDR3 contains 14 residues. CDR3 sequence reads: CASSVEGRGNTIYF. DNA of the CDR3: TGTGCCAGCAGCGTAGAGGGGCGAGGAAACACCATATATTTT.

The count of this clone is one. In the same sample, other DNA sequences code for this CDR3. The chain uses TRBV18 and TRBJ1-4; D unclear. With 3 bases removed from V and 3 bases from J, the gap between germline ends came to 8 bases. CDR3 length equals 14 residues. Germline CDR1 reads KGHSH; CDR2 reads LQKENI. The CDR3 region is CASSPPGSNEKLFF. CDR3 nucleotides: TGTGCCAGCTCACCCCCAGGTTCTAATGAAAAACTGTTTTTT.

This chain links TRBV7-2 with TRBJ1-1; D not resolved. Germline values: CDR1 SGHTA, CDR2 FQGNSA. V was clipped by 1 base and J by 5 bases, with 11 bases between them. This CDR3 has 14 residues. This CDR3 is CASSLVEGRTEAFF. The CDR3 region has the DNA TGTGCCAGCAGCTTAGTTGAGGGTAGAACTGAAGCTTTCTTT.

J is TRBJ2-5 and V is TRBV7-8, with TRBD1 identical over 8 bases. This CDR3 region has 14 residues. Trimming at V came to 5 bases and at J to 7 bases, leaving 9 bases not matched to a gene. Germline V gives CDR1 SGHVS, CDR2 FQNEAQ. CDR3 region: CASSNPTGAGTQYF. CDR3 nucleotide sequence: TGTGCCAGCAGCAATCCGACAGGGGCGGGGACCCAGTACTTC.

The chain joins TRBV19 to TRBJ2-6, with D possibly TRBD2 on 6 matching bases. V gave up 3 bases and J gave up 0 bases, with 15 bases separating them. Germline V lookup: CDR1 LNHDA, CDR2 SQIVND (reference sequence). The CDR3 loop spans 18 amino acids. The CDR3, as DNA: TGTGCCAGTAGTATGCAAGCGGGTCCCTCCTCTGGGGCCAACGTCCTGACTTTC. Translation gives CASSMQAGPSSGANVLTF.

This chain uses TRBV28 with TRBJ1-4; D perhaps matches TRBD1 (5 bases). Germline lookup yields CDR1 MDHEN and CDR2 SYDVKM. CDR3 size: 11 residues. V lost 5 bases and J 11 bases, leaving 9 bases between the germline ends. The CDR3 region is CASSTRGKLFF. In DNA, the CDR3 is TGTGCCAGCAGTACCCGGGGGAAACTGTTTTTT.

The V call is TRBV11-2, the J call TRBJ2-7; tentative D call: TRBD2 (5 bases). Germline assignment: CDR1 SGHAT and CDR2 FQNNGV. The CDR3 consists of 15 residues. Trimming stripped 3 bases from V and 4 bases from J, with 16 bases between. Here the CDR3 reads CASSFGIRSEYEQYF. Here the CDR3 DNA reads TGTGCCAGCAGCTTCGGGATAAGAAGTGAGTACGAGCAGTACTTC.

The V call is TRBV28, the J call TRBJ1-2; 9 bases fit TRBD1. The CDR3 runs 13 residues. Germline V gives CDR1 MDHEN, CDR2 SYDVKM. Trimming took 6 bases from V and 2 from J; bases not matched to a gene: 1. Here the CDR3 reads CASRDRGNYGYTF. The CDR3 DNA sequence: TGTGCCAGCAGAGACAGGGGGAACTATGGCTACACCTTC.

V is TRBV14 and J is TRBJ2-1; D call uncertain. Germline assignment: CDR1 SGHDN and CDR2 FVKESK. V was pared by 0 bases and J by 4 bases, with 10 bases between. The CDR3 contains 15 residues. Written as DNA, the CDR3 is TGTGCCAGCAGCCAAGAGATAGCTCCGTACAATGAGCAGTTCTTC. It is translated as CASSQEIAPYNEQFF. Variable domain in full (rest from reference TRBV14 and TRBJ2-1): EAGVTQFPSHSVIEKGQTVTLRCDPISGHDNLYWYRRVMGKEIKFLLHFVKESKQDESGMPNNRFLAERTGGTYSTLKVQPAELEDSGVYFCASSQEIAPYNEQFFGPGTRLTVL.

This clone was seen more than once but under ten times. The chain carries TRBV4-2 and TRBJ1-5; TRBD1 is a possible D gene (5 bases). This CDR3 has 16 amino acids. Trimming removed 4 bases from V and 3 bases from J, with 16 bases in between. Germline loops: CDR1 LGHNA, CDR2 YNFKEQ. In DNA, the CDR3 is TGTGCCAGCAGCCTGCGCCGGGACGTAGACAATCAGCCCCAGCATTTT. It translates to CASSLRRDVDNQPQHF.

V gene TRBV7-3 combines with J gene TRBJ2-3; 12 bases fit TRBD2. Germline CDR1 and CDR2: SGHTA and FQGTGA. The junction had 7 bases not matched to a gene; V was cut back by 4 bases and J by 5 bases. CDR3 length: 16 residues. DNA of the CDR3: TGTGCCAGCAGCTCTAGCGGGAGGGCCGCAATAGATACGCAGTATTTT. Protein sequence: CASSSSGRAAIDTQYF.

In its sample, this clone was seen once. J is TRBJ2-7 and V is TRBV6-5; a possible D gene is TRBD2 (5 bases). The CDR3 contains 15 residues. Germline loops: CDR1 MNHEY, CDR2 SVGAGI. V was cut by 5 bases and J by 1 base, with 15 bases left in between. The CDR3 bases are TGTGCCAGCAGTAACGGACTTCCCAATTCCTACGAGCAGTACTTC. It yields the protein CASSNGLPNSYEQYF.

Regarding this clone: The sample holds other DNA sequences that translate to the same CDR3. The chain is built from TRBV5-1 and TRBJ2-7, with TRBD2 identical over 11 bases. CDR3 length equals 16 residues. V lost 3 bases and J lost 1; bases outside the gene matches: 6. Germline V gene sequence: CDR1 SGHRS, CDR2 YFSETQ. CDR3 sequence reads: CASSSLTSGSSYEQYF. The CDR3 DNA reads TGCGCCAGCAGCTCGCTCACTAGCGGGAGTTCCTACGAGCAGTACTTC. The variable domain in full, with the rest retrieved from reference TRBV5-1 and TRBJ2-7, is KAGVTQTPRYLIKTRGQQVTLSCSPISGHRSVSWYQQTPGQGLQFLFEYFSETQRNKGNFPGRFSGRQFSNSRSEMNVSTLELGDSALYLCASSSLTSGSSYEQYFGPGTRLTVT.

A single count supports this clone. V is TRBV7-6 and J is TRBJ1-1, with D unclear. The V end was cut by 2 bases, the J end by 2 bases, with 15 bases between. This CDR3 comprises 16 residues. Germline V gene sequence: CDR1 SGHVS, CDR2 FNYEAQ. Here the CDR3 reads CASSLFSQRTNTEAFF. The CDR3 DNA is TGTGCCAGCAGCTTATTCTCCCAGAGAACTAACACTGAAGCTTTCTTT.

This rearrangement joins TRBV2 to TRBJ1-5; D gene ambiguous. CDR3 length: 15 amino acids. CDR1 SNHLY and CDR2 FYNNEI come from the germline V gene. Trimming removed 1 base at V and 0 bases at J, with 7 bases between. CDR3 region: CASSEVRSSNQPQHF. The CDR3, as DNA: TGTGCCAGCAGTGAAGTACGCAGTAGCAATCAGCCCCAGCATTTT.

The chain couples TRBV5-1 to TRBJ2-7; 7 bases align to TRBD2. The CDR3 extends over 18 amino acids. Germline V gene sequence: CDR1 SGHRS, CDR2 YFSETQ. V gave up 4 bases and J gave up 4 bases; unmatched junction bases: 20. CDR3 DNA: TGCGCCAGCAGCCTGGGGACCGATCTAGCGGTGATCATATACGAGCAGTACTTC. Its protein product is CASSLGTDLAVIIYEQYF.

The V call is TRBV28, the J call TRBJ1-5, with TRBD1 as a possible D gene (5 bases). Per germline, CDR1 MDHEN and CDR2 SYDVKM. Trimming stripped 2 bases from V and 6 bases from J, with 14 bases between. The CDR3 extends over 15 amino acids. The CDR3 sequence: CASSLGGVRFQPQHF. The CDR3 DNA follows: TGTGCCAGCAGTTTAGGGGGGGTACGTTTTCAGCCCCAGCATTTT.

The V gene is TRBV28, the J gene TRBJ2-7, with a weak D call TRBD1 (7 bases). CDR3 length equals 14 residues. V lost 4 bases and J lost 2, with 12 bases in between. CDR1 and CDR2 from the germline V gene are MDHEN and SYDVKM. The CDR3 coding sequence is TGTGCCAGCAGTTCAGGGGGGTCACCCTACGAGCAGTACTTC. Amino acid sequence: CASSSGGSPYEQYF.

The gene calls are TRBV7-6 and TRBJ1-5; D may be TRBD1 (6 bases). CDR3 size: 16 residues. Trimming left V 4 bases short and J 0 bases short, with 13 bases between. Germline CDR1 reads SGHVS; CDR2 reads FNYEAQ. The CDR3 here is CASSSQGRNSNQPQHF. CDR3 coding DNA: TGTGCCAGCAGCTCCCAGGGGCGGAATAGCAATCAGCCCCAGCATTTT.

V usage is TRBV6-5 and J usage is TRBJ2-5; no reliable D call. The CDR3 totals 12 residues. The germline V gene has CDR1 MNHEY and CDR2 SVGAGI. Trimming removed 5 bases from V and 3 bases from J, with 7 bases in between. The CDR3 here is CASSRREETQYF. The CDR3, as DNA: TGTGCCAGCAGTCGACGGGAAGAGACCCAGTACTTC.

As regards this clone: Different DNA sequences within this sample yield the same CDR3. The chain is built from TRBV9 and TRBJ2-1, with D maybe TRBD2 (5 bases). The V and J ends lost 4 bases and 6 bases respectively, with 8 bases between them. Germline-derived CDR1 and CDR2 are SGDLS and YYNGEE. The CDR3 is 12 residues long. The CDR3 reads CASSFSGNEQFF. The DNA for the CDR3 is TGTGCCAGCAGCTTCAGCGGCAATGAGCAGTTCTTC.

The V and J genes are TRBV9 and TRBJ1-3; TRBD1 is a possible D gene (6 bases). This CDR3 spans 17 amino acids. Germline V lookup: CDR1 SGDLS, CDR2 YYNGEE. V was cut by 0 bases and J by 0 bases, with 13 bases left in between. In DNA, the CDR3 is TGTGCCAGCAGCGTAGAGTGGGGGGGCGCCTCTGGAAACACCATATATTTT. Amino acids: CASSVEWGGASGNTIYF.

V usage is TRBV4-1 and J usage is TRBJ1-2, with no clear D. The V end lost 1 base, the J end lost 5 bases, and 14 bases lay between the germline ends. This CDR3 has 15 residues. Germline lookup yields CDR1 MGHRA and CDR2 YSYEKL. The CDR3 nucleotides read TGCGCCAGCAGCCAAGCCGACCGGAGTACGTATGGCTACACCTTC. It encodes CASSQADRSTYGYTF.

The rearrangement links TRBV5-1 to TRBJ1-5; no reliable D call. The V end was cut by 0 bases, the J end by 4 bases, with 20 bases between. Looked up from germline, CDR1 is SGHRS and CDR2 is YFSETQ. CDR3 length: 18 residues. The CDR3 is CASSLEPTSDFGNQPQHF. The CDR3 nucleotides are TGCGCCAGCAGCTTGGAACCTACCTCGGATTTCGGTAATCAGCCCCAGCATTTT.

The chain couples TRBV28 to TRBJ1-3, with D unclear. The CDR3 is 15 residues long. Looked up from germline, CDR1 is MDHEN and CDR2 is SYDVKM. V was clipped by 8 bases and J by 5 bases, with 19 bases between them. CDR3 loop: CASSAKVTRRNTIYF. CDR3 coding DNA: TGTGCCAGCTCGGCAAAAGTGACCCGCCGAAACACCATATATTTT.

The chain links TRBV5-6 to TRBJ1-2; TRBD1 is a possible D gene (5 bases). Trimming removed 4 bases from V and 8 bases from J, with 15 bases in between. This CDR3 contains 13 residues. Germline loops: CDR1 SGHDT, CDR2 YYEEEE. As DNA, the CDR3 is TGTGCCAGCAGCCTGGGCAGGGTAGGAGGCTACACCTTC. It codes for CASSLGRVGGYTF.

Concerning this clone: This specimen includes other DNA sequences encoding the same CDR3. V and J are TRBV5-1 and TRBJ2-1; D is possibly TRBD2 (5 bases). The V gene's germline CDR1 is SGHRS and CDR2 YFSETQ. This CDR3 has 14 residues. The ends were cut back, 0 bases at V and 4 bases at J, with 8 bases in the middle. The CDR3, as DNA: TGCGCCAGCAGCTTGGATCGGGGTTACAATGAGCAGTTCTTC. Its protein product is CASSLDRGYNEQFF.